One sample yielded the 22 T cell receptor beta chains listed below, sequenced in a study of identical twins (dated by TCRdb to 2016 to 2017). Receptors were amplified or captured by 5' RACE. The sequencing machine was an Illumina HiSeq 2000. TCRdb reran the public reads through fastp at Q25 and MiXCR, keeping productive beta chains. Under each unique CDR3 protein, matching rows form one entry showing the most common genes and DNA. The sample has approximately 300,000 distinct CDR3 sequences on record, roughly 10% of them singletons. The ten largest clonotypes hold 6% to 8.5% of the sample. The sample was also linked to a second study, of yellow fever vaccine responses in identical twins.

Sequenced: CD8+ T cells sorted from blood. The receptors were gathered from a woman aged 18-29 years in good health.

In its sample, this clonotype was seen many times. V is TRBV9 and J is TRBJ2-1; D unresolved. Germline V gene sequence: CDR1 SGDLS, CDR2 YYNGEE. There are 15 residues in the CDR3. Trimming pared 3 bases from V and 0 bases from J, leaving 10 bases between. The CDR3 here is CASSGFISSYNEQFF. CDR3 bases: TGTGCCAGCAGCGGATTTATAAGCTCCTACAATGAGCAGTTCTTC.

This clonotype was counted a few times. V is TRBV4-3 and J is TRBJ2-1, with D perhaps matching TRBD2 (5 bases). The CDR3 has 17 residues. Trimming removed 3 bases from V and 3 bases from J, with 18 bases in between. Germline CDR1 reads LGHNA; CDR2 reads YSLEER. CDR3 bases: TGCGCCAGCAGCCAGGATCCCCCCAGCGGCTTCTACAATGAGCAGTTCTTC. Its protein is CASSQDPPSGFYNEQFF.

This clonotype has only a few counts. The rearrangement links TRBV7-8 to TRBJ2-7; D is unclear. There are 12 residues in the CDR3. Looked up from germline, CDR1 is SGHVS and CDR2 is FQNEAQ. V was pared by 5 bases and J by 6 bases, with 11 bases between. This chain's CDR3 is CASSPSESEQYF. CDR3 nucleotide sequence: TGTGCCAGCAGCCCCTCCGAATCCGAGCAGTACTTC. Using reference TRBV7-8 and TRBJ2-7 for the parts outside the CDR3, the full variable domain is GAGVSQSPRYKVAKRGQDVALRCDPISGHVSLFWYQQALGQGPEFLTYFQNEAQLDKSGLPSDRFFAERPEGSVSTLKIQRTQQEDSAVYLCASSPSESEQYFGPGTRLTVT.

In this sample, this clonotype turned up a few times. The J gene is TRBJ2-1, the V gene TRBV20-1, with TRBD2 identical over 12 bases. The germline CDR1 and CDR2 sequences are DFQATT and SNEGSKA (reference sequence). The ends lost 4 bases at V and 4 bases at J; junction bases unmatched: 2. The CDR3 runs 14 residues. The CDR3 coding sequence is TGCAGTGCTACGGGACTAGCGGGTTACAATGAGCAGTTCTTC. Translating it yields CSATGLAGYNEQFF.

CDR3 DNA sequence: TGTGCCACCAGCAGAGACAGGGGGGTTGGGGAGACCCAGTACTTC. Translated: CATSRDRGVGETQYF. J is TRBJ2-5 and V is TRBV15; maybe TRBD1 (7 bases). The V gene lost 0 bases and the J gene lost 5 bases, with 13 bases spanning the gap. The CDR3 runs to 15 residues. Germline V CDR1 and CDR2: LNHNV, YYDKDF (reference sequence). The whole variable domain, filled in from reference TRBV15 and TRBJ2-5, reads DAMVIQNPRYQVTQFGKPVTLSCSQTLNHNVMYWYQQKSSQAPKLLFHYYDKDFNNEADTPDNFQSRRPNTSFCFLDIRSPGLGDTAMYLCATSRDRGVGETQYFGPGTRLLVL.

This clonotype was counted only a few times. This sequence joins TRBV20-1 and TRBJ2-2, with 8 bases identical to TRBD1. CDR3 size: 16 residues. The V gene end was trimmed by 2 bases and the J gene end by 6 bases; junction bases not matched to a gene: 11. Germline CDR1 is DFQATT and CDR2 is SNEGSKA (reference sequence). The CDR3 spells CSARSPTGASAGELFF. As DNA, the CDR3 is TGCAGTGCTAGATCCCCGACAGGGGCCTCAGCCGGGGAGCTGTTTTTT.

This clonotype appeared many times. The chain links TRBV7-2 to TRBJ1-3, with D unresolved. V was shortened by 7 bases and J by 5 bases, with 21 bases between the two germline ends. This CDR3 is built from 16 residues. The germline V gene has CDR1 SGHTA and CDR2 FQGNSA. The CDR3 sequence: CASNPGSGRGRNTIYF. In nucleotides, the CDR3 is TGTGCCAGCAACCCGGGGTCTGGGCGTGGGAGAAACACCATATATTTT.

There are many counts of this clonotype. This chain links TRBV10-1 with TRBJ2-1, with TRBD1 as a possible D gene (5 bases). The V gene lost 0 bases and the J gene lost 3 bases, with 9 bases spanning the gap. This CDR3 contains 15 residues. Germline V gene data show CDR1 as WNHNN and CDR2 as SYGVQD (reference sequence). The CDR3 nucleotides are TGCGCCAGCAGTGAGTCCCAGGGTATCTACAATGAGCAGTTCTTC. It codes for CASSESQGIYNEQFF.

This clonotype showed up just a few times. DNA for the CDR3: TGCAGCGTTTCGACAGGTGAATGGACTGAAGCTTTCTTT. The encoded protein is CSVSTGEWTEAFF. This chain connects TRBV29-1 to TRBJ1-1, with D possibly TRBD1 on 6 matching bases. Germline CDR1 and CDR2: SQVTM and ANQGSEA. The CDR3 runs to 13 residues. Trimming shortened V by 5 bases and J by 5 bases, and 15 bases separated the two germline ends.

This clonotype was observed a single time. The chain links TRBV7-2 to TRBJ2-1, with D perhaps TRBD1 or TRBD2 (6 bases each). V lost 7 bases and J lost 3, with 16 bases in between. Looked up from germline, CDR1 is SGHTA and CDR2 is FQGNSA. The CDR3 extends over 15 amino acids. The CDR3 protein is CASTDSGGFYNEQFF. In nucleotides, the CDR3 is TGTGCCAGCACCGACTCCGGGGGCTTCTACAATGAGCAGTTCTTC.

This clonotype was found a few times. The V call is TRBV6-1, the J call TRBJ1-1, with 7 bases that match TRBD1. The CDR3 loop spans 13 amino acids. Germline CDR1 and CDR2: MNHNS and SASEGT. The CDR3 nucleotides are TGTGCTCATGGGAGGGGGCTCGGAACTGAAGCTTTCTTT. As protein: CAHGRGLGTEAFF.

This clonotype was observed a handful of times. The chain uses TRBV30 and TRBJ1-3; D not certain. CDR1 and CDR2 (germline): GTSNPN, SVGIG (reference sequence). V was trimmed by 1 base and J by 0 bases, leaving 4 bases between them. The CDR3 has 13 amino acids. CDR3 loop: CAWSEVSGNTIYF. The CDR3 coding sequence is TGTGCCTGGAGTGAAGTCTCTGGAAACACCATATATTTT.

This clonotype showed up just a few times. V gene TRBV29-1 combines with J gene TRBJ2-3, with 9 nucleotides matching TRBD1. Germline CDR1 is SQVTM and CDR2 is ANQGSEA. V shed 6 bases, J shed 3 bases, and the junction held 4 bases outside the gene matches. This CDR3 region has 13 residues. CDR3 residues: CSVGTGQTDTQYF. For the CDR3, the DNA is TGCAGCGTCGGGACAGGGCAAACAGATACGCAGTATTTT.

In this sample, this clonotype turned up many times. V and J are TRBV7-2 and TRBJ2-1, with unresolved D. Trimming took 2 bases from V and 7 from J, leaving 9 bases between them. Germline loops: CDR1 SGHTA, CDR2 FQGNSA. This CDR3 has 13 residues. This CDR3 reads CASSLISGNEQFF. In DNA form, the CDR3 reads TGTGCCAGCAGCTTAATCAGTGGTAATGAGCAGTTCTTC.

The V gene is TRBV5-5, the J gene TRBJ2-1; D remains ambiguous. The germline gives CDR1 SGHKS, CDR2 YYEKEE (reference sequence). Trimming took 4 bases from V and 8 from J, leaving 13 bases between them. The CDR3 runs to 13 residues. The CDR3 DNA sequence: TGTGCCAGCAGCCAACCGGAGCAAGATGAGCAGTTCTTC. As protein: CASSQPEQDEQFF. The variable domain in full, with the rest retrieved from reference TRBV5-5 and TRBJ2-1, is DAGVTQSPTHLIKTRGQQVTLRCSPISGHKSVSWYQQVLGQGPQFIFQYYEKEERGRGNFPDRFSARQFPNYSSELNVNALLLGDSALYLCASSQPEQDEQFFGPGTRLTVL.

This clonotype was seen a handful of times. The gene calls are TRBV7-2 and TRBJ2-7; no definite D call. This CDR3 has 16 residues. The germline V and J ends were trimmed by 0 bases and 3 bases, with 15 bases remaining between them. Germline CDR1 reads SGHTA; CDR2 reads FQGNSA. CDR3: CASSLAQRLGYYEQYF. CDR3 bases: TGTGCCAGCAGCTTAGCGCAGCGACTGGGGTACTACGAGCAGTACTTC.

The table lists this clonotype with a few counts. V and J are TRBV27 and TRBJ2-7; TRBD2 might be the D (5 bases). This CDR3 spans 13 amino acids. The germline V and J ends were trimmed by 3 bases and 6 bases, with 12 bases remaining between them. CDR1 is MNHEY and CDR2 is SMNVEV in the germline V gene (reference sequence). The CDR3 is CASSFRGSSEQYF. CDR3 DNA: TGTGCCAGCAGTTTCCGGGGATCCAGCGAGCAGTACTTC.

This clonotype has ten or more counts. This sequence joins TRBV6-5 and TRBJ2-5; D call uncertain. Germline V CDR1 and CDR2: MNHEY, SVGAGI. The V end was cut by 6 bases, the J end by 6 bases, with 8 bases between. The length of the CDR3 is 11 residues. In DNA, the CDR3 is TGTGCCAGCAGCCCCGCGAAGACCCAGTACTTC. Protein: CASSPAKTQYF.

In this sample, this clonotype turned up many times. The V and J genes are TRBV14 and TRBJ2-7; 7 bases are shared with TRBD1. The CDR3 has 14 amino acids. Germline V gene lookup returns CDR1 SGHDN and CDR2 FVKESK. V lost 3 bases, J lost 3 bases, and 5 bases stayed unmatched. This CDR3 is CASSQRRGLYEQYF. DNA for the CDR3: TGTGCCAGCAGCCAGCGTAGGGGGCTCTACGAGCAGTACTTC.

The chain uses TRBV4-3 and TRBJ2-3, with TRBD2 identical over 9 bases. V lost 1 base and J lost 5; bases outside the gene matches: 7. CDR1 LGHNA and CDR2 YSLEER come from the germline V gene. CDR3 length: 16 residues. The CDR3 region is CASSQVTSGWGDTQYF. CDR3 in DNA: TGCGCCAGCAGCCAAGTCACTAGCGGGTGGGGAGATACGCAGTATTTT.

V usage is TRBV11-3 and J usage is TRBJ2-7; TRBD2 aligns across 10 bases. The J segment lost 7 bases and the V segment lost 5 bases, leaving 11 bases of the junction unmatched. Per the germline V gene, CDR1 is SGHNT and CDR2 is YENEEA. CDR3 length: 15 residues. CDR3 bases: TGTGCCAGCAGCGAAGCTAGCGGGGGCCCCTTTGAGCAGTACTTC. It encodes CASSEASGGPFEQYF. Supplemented by reference TRBV11-3 and TRBJ2-7, the full variable domain reads EAGVVQSPRYKIIEKKQPVAFWCNPISGHNTLYWYLQNLGQGPELLIRYENEEAVDDSQLPKDRFSAERLKGVDSTLKIQPAELGDSAVYLCASSEASGGPFEQYFGPGTRLTVT.

V is TRBV6-2 or TRBV6-3 and J is TRBJ1-5; 7 bases agree with TRBD1. V shed 2 bases and J 3 bases; nucleotides not matched to a gene: 16. Germline CDR1 and CDR2: MNHEY and SVGEGT. The CDR3 length is 19 residues. CDR3 sequence (DNA): TGTGCCAGCAGTTACCGACGAGGCGAAATGGGGACAGACAATCAGCCCCAGCATTTT. Translation gives CASSYRRGEMGTDNQPQHF.